A selection of T cell receptor beta chains follows, all from one sample in a study of vaccination and CD4 T cells after COVID-19. TCRdb itself ran the PCR reads through MiXCR, one entry per CDR3 protein. This table holds around 8,200 distinct CDR3 sequences, approximately 49% found once. No antigen has been identified for these receptors. The sample taken for sequencing was CD4+ T cells from blood, cultured in vitro. The receptor set was obtained from a human donor in good health. The CDR3 runs from the conserved cysteine through the conserved F or W. A D gene is named only where the DNA matches it firmly. Expanded clones get a size class; other rows say once, few or many, or leave the size out.

few	TRBV28	TRBD1	TRBJ1-2	TGTGCCAGCAGTCGAGACAGGGGAGAAGGGGTCGAAGGCTACACCTTC	CASSRDRGEGVEGYTF
-	TRBV20-1	TRBD2	TRBJ2-4	TGCAGTGCCAGCAGGCTAGCGGGAGACCTACCCAAAAACATTCAGTACTTC	CSASRLAGDLPKNIQYF
medium-sized	TRBV6-4	-	TRBJ1-2	TGTGCCAGTTATTCCCGAAATGACGGCTACACCTTC	CASYSRNDGYTF
few	TRBV6-1	-	TRBJ2-5	TGTGCCAGCAATCGGAGAGGATCCTTCACCGTCCAAGAGACCCAGTACTTC	CASNRRGSFTVQETQYF
-	TRBV7-9	TRBD1	TRBJ1-2	TGTGCCAGCAGCTCCTTTGGTCCCGGGACAGGGGGGGATGGCTACACCTTC	CASSSFGPGTGGDGYTF
-	TRBV18	-	TRBJ1-2	TGTGCCAGCTCACGCCTGGGGGCAGAGGGGTATGGCTACACCTTC	CASSRLGAEGYGYTF
-	TRBV12-3/TRBV12-4	TRBD2	TRBJ2-5	TGTGCCAGCAGTTTTGGGGGGGGGTCAGGGGAGACCCAGTACTTC	CASSFGGGSGETQYF
-	TRBV6-1	-	TRBJ2-7	TGTGCCAGCACATCTTACCGTCAGTCCTACGAGCAGTACTTC	CASTSYRQSYEQYF
-	TRBV20-1	-	TRBJ1-2	TGCAGTGCTCGAGACACTAACTATGGCCACACCTTC	CSARDTNYGHTF
-	TRBV7-6	-	TRBJ1-3	TGTGCCAGCAGCTTAGTGGGGACGAAGAAGTCTGGAAACACCATATATTTT	CASSLVGTKKSGNTIYF
-	TRBV5-4	-	TRBJ2-5	TGTGCCAGCAGCACCCAACAGGGCTACCAAGAGACCCAGTACTTC	CASSTQQGYQETQYF
-	TRBV11-2	TRBD1	TRBJ2-1	TGTGCCAGCAGACACAACCCCGGGACAGCCTCAGGTGAGCAGTTCTTC	CASRHNPGTASGEQFF
few	TRBV23-1	-	TRBJ2-3	TGCGCCAGCAGCTCCCCCCGGGGAGAATACAGGGCAGATACGCAGTATTTT	CASSSPRGEYRADTQYF
few	TRBV2	-	TRBJ2-7	TGTGCCAGCAGTGAGCCAGGCGGAGTCTCGGACGAGCAGTACTTC	CASSEPGGVSDEQYF
few	TRBV7-6	-	TRBJ2-7	TGTGCCAGCAGCTCCCGAAGGTCACAGACCTTCCCTTACGAGCAGTACTTC	CASSSRRSQTFPYEQYF
few	TRBV12-3/TRBV12-4	-	TRBJ2-7	TGTGCCAGCGGAACAGGGAGCTCCTACGAGCAGTACTTC	CASGTGSSYEQYF
-	TRBV6-5	TRBD1	TRBJ2-7	TGTGCCAGCAGTTACGTCGGGACAGGGGGTTACGAGCAGTACTTC	CASSYVGTGGYEQYF
-	TRBV19	TRBD2	TRBJ2-3	TGTGCCAGTAGTGCTCCACTAGCGGAGGGCACAGATACGCAGTATTTT	CASSAPLAEGTDTQYF
few	TRBV7-2	-	TRBJ2-1	TGTGCCAGCAGCTTAAGGGGTACAGGGTATTACAATGAGCAGTTCTTC	CASSLRGTGYYNEQFF
medium-sized	TRBV27	-	TRBJ2-1	TGTGCCAGCAGTTTATACACAGGGTGGGATGAGCAGTTCTTC	CASSLYTGWDEQFF
-	TRBV6-1	TRBD1	TRBJ1-2	TGTGCCAGCAGCAGGGGGCAGGGCGGTGGCTATGGCTACACCTTC	CASSRGQGGGYGYTF
-	TRBV30	-	TRBJ2-2	TGTGCCTGGAGTGTACCCGGGACGGCGAACACCGGGGAGCTGTTTTTT	CAWSVPGTANTGELFF
-	TRBV7-9	-	TRBJ2-7	TGTGCCAGCAGCTTAGATGGGGGTTTCCACGAGCAGTACTTC	CASSLDGGFHEQYF
-	TRBV28	-	TRBJ2-7	TGTGCCAGCAGTTTAACGGTAAAGGTCTCGTCCTCCAGCGAGCAGTACTTC	CASSLTVKVSSSSEQYF